This T cell receptor beta chain was sequenced for a study of T cells after yellow fever vaccination. This clonotype was found a few times. There are 14 residues in the CDR3. V was cut by 2 bases and J by 5 bases, with 10 bases left in between. CDR1 and CDR2 from the germline V gene are MNHEY and SVGAGI. From the 5' RACE reads, TCRdb called clonotypes with MiXCR, one entry per CDR3 protein. The data hold just under 600,000 distinct CDR3 sequences, with around an eighth observed a single time. The chain has TRBV6-5 and TRBJ2-1; D is unclear. This TCR was sampled from a man aged 25 to 40 who received the YFV17D yellow fever vaccine. The sample here was PBMCs, taken on the day of the yellow fever booster vaccination. The CDR3 protein is CASSYDLSDNEQFF. CDR3 bases: TGTGCCAGCAGTTACGACTTGTCGGACAATGAGCAGTTCTTC.